Below are 26 T cell receptor beta chains sequenced from a single sample in a study of metastatic and nonmetastatic thyroid tumors. Thyroid surgery had not been preceded by any treatment in any patient. TCRdb re-called clones from the PCR reads using MiXCR. The data show tens of thousands of clones, roughly 15% seen once. The sample was blood. The source is a male donor with papillary thyroid cancer or a benign thyroid nodule (not recorded which). Some clones in this sample may be carry-over from other donors' samples.

The sample holds many counts of this clone. The chain carries TRBV19 and TRBJ1-1; no clear D. The V and J ends lost 5 bases and 0 bases respectively, with 4 bases between them. This CDR3 spans 12 amino acids. CDR1 is LNHDA, CDR2 SQIVND, per germline (reference sequence). As DNA, the CDR3 is TGTGCCAGTAGTGGGATGAACACTGAAGCTTTCTTT. Residues: CASSGMNTEAFF.

This clone was seen many times. This chain connects TRBV18 to TRBJ1-1; 9 bases are shared with TRBD1. Germline loops: CDR1 KGHSH, CDR2 LQKENI. J lost 2 bases, V lost 6 bases, and 10 bases had no gene match. CDR3 size: 16 residues. The CDR3 DNA sequence: TGTGCCAGCTCCCCGACTACGGGACAGGGCAACACTGAAGCTTTCTTT. It specifies CASSPTTGQGNTEAFF.

This clone was observed at least ten times. In the same sample, other DNA sequences code for this CDR3. This sequence joins TRBV30 and TRBJ2-5; D is possibly TRBD1 (5 bases). Germline-derived CDR1 and CDR2 are GTSNPN and SVGIG (reference sequence). This CDR3 contains 14 residues. Trimming cost V 0 bases and J 7 bases, with 15 bases left between them. The DNA of the CDR3 is TGTGCCTGGAGTGTAGGGGTCTCCGGAGCGACCCAGTACTTC. This gives the protein CAWSVGVSGATQYF.

This clone was seen ten or more times. The chain is built from TRBV19 and TRBJ1-2; a possible D gene is TRBD1 (5 bases). The ends were cut back, 7 bases at V and 1 base at J, with 13 bases in the middle. Germline assignment: CDR1 LNHDA and CDR2 SQIVND (reference sequence). The length of the CDR3 is 14 residues. This CDR3 reads CASTPGTINYGYTF. CDR3 bases: TGTGCCAGTACCCCGGGGACGATTAACTATGGCTACACCTTC.

About this clone itself: This may be a read error: a much more frequent sequence differs by one nucleotide. The chain links TRBV5-6 to TRBJ2-1; 7 nucleotides match TRBD2. CDR1 and CDR2 (germline): SGHDT, YYEEEE. Unmatched junction bases numbered 5, after V lost 1 base and J lost 4 bases. This CDR3 has 15 amino acids. The CDR3 nucleotides are TGTGCCAGCAGCTTGCCCGCGGGGGTGTACAATGAGCAGTTCTTC. It encodes CASSLPAGVYNEQFF.

This clone has a count of ten or more. The chain uses TRBV4-1 and TRBJ1-1, with TRBD1 as a possible D gene (5 bases). V was pared by 5 bases and J by 4 bases, with 14 bases between. Germline V CDR1 and CDR2: MGHRA, YSYEKL. CDR3 size: 14 residues. CDR3 DNA: TGCGCCAGCAGCGAGGTCAGGGAAGGCACTGAAGCTTTCTTT. Its translation is CASSEVREGTEAFF.

This clone has a handful of counts. Given a much more abundant clone one base away, this may be a read error. The sample contains more than one DNA sequence encoding this CDR3. The rearrangement links TRBV6-1 to TRBJ1-3, with D perhaps matching TRBD1 (5 bases). Germline V lookup: CDR1 MNHNS, CDR2 SASEGT. V dropped 6 bases and J dropped 12 bases, with 15 bases sitting between them. This CDR3 is 12 amino acids long. CDR3: CASSLGGTDIYF. The CDR3 region has the DNA TGTGCCAGCAGCCTTGGGGGGACCGACATATATTTT.

This clone was counted ten times or more. V usage is TRBV5-1 and J usage is TRBJ1-1; the D is unclear. Trimming shortened V by 0 bases and J by 0 bases, and 12 bases separated the two germline ends. Germline CDR1 reads SGHRS; CDR2 reads YFSETQ. This CDR3 has 16 residues. This chain's CDR3 is CASSLAPPPVNTEAFF. Here the CDR3 DNA reads TGCGCCAGCAGCTTGGCACCACCCCCCGTGAACACTGAAGCTTTCTTT.

In its sample, this clone was seen a few times. This chain uses TRBV6-1 with TRBJ1-2; D uncertain. CDR3 length: 13 amino acids. CDR1 is MNHNS and CDR2 is SASEGT in the germline V gene. Trimming took off 1 base at V and 4 bases at J, with 7 bases between the two ends. The CDR3: CASSEVGGYGYTF. CDR3 nucleotides: TGTGCCAGCAGTGAAGTCGGAGGCTATGGCTACACCTTC.

By share of the sample, this clone is medium-sized. The V and J genes are TRBV7-3 and TRBJ2-3; D possibly matches TRBD1 or TRBD2 (6 bases each). This CDR3 is built from 12 residues. V lost 6 bases, J lost 11 bases, and 15 bases lay in between. Germline V gene lookup returns CDR1 SGHTA and CDR2 FQGTGA. This CDR3 reads CASSPGGSLQYF. In DNA form, the CDR3 reads TGTGCCAGCAGTCCCGGGGGCAGTTTGCAGTATTTT.

At least ten counts were recorded for this clone. Other DNA variants within this sample encode the same CDR3. The V gene is TRBV20-1, the J gene TRBJ2-1, with TRBD2 matching over 11 bases. Per the germline V gene, CDR1 is DFQATT and CDR2 is SNEGSKA (reference sequence). V lost 4 bases to trimming and J lost 0 bases; unmatched junction nucleotides: 8. The CDR3 is 17 residues long. This CDR3 reads CSAKGLAEKSSYNEQFF. The CDR3, as DNA: TGCAGTGCTAAGGGACTAGCGGAAAAAAGCTCCTACAATGAGCAGTTCTTC.

The table lists this clone with a count of one. One end of the junction fails to match germline, which may point to a read error. CDR3 loop: CGSSSLFRFTDTHYF. The CDR3 DNA is TGTGGCAGCAGCTCCCTCTTTCGGTTCACAGATACGCACTATTTT. This chain joins TRBV11-3 and TRBJ2-3; D unresolved. This CDR3 region has 15 residues. CDR1 and CDR2 from the germline V gene are SGHNT and YENEEA.

This clone appeared many times. This sequence joins TRBV6-1 and TRBJ1-2; 9 nucleotides match TRBD1. The CDR3 sequence is 15 residues long. J lost 7 bases, V lost 5 bases, and 11 bases had no gene match. Per germline, CDR1 MNHNS and CDR2 SASEGT. The CDR3 is CASSSSTGGLGGYTF. The CDR3 DNA sequence: TGTGCCAGCAGTTCTAGCACAGGGGGCTTAGGTGGCTACACCTTC.

This clone was counted only a few times. Its ends do not fully match the called genes, so a read error is possible. V and J are TRBV15 and TRBJ2-2, with no clear D. This CDR3 has 14 amino acids. The germline gives CDR1 LNHNV, CDR2 YYDKDF (reference sequence). CDR3 sequence: CSTSRHGDTGELFF. The CDR3 bases are TGTTCCACCAGCAGACATGGGGACACCGGGGAGCTGTTTTTT.

Many counts were recorded for this clone. The rearrangement joins TRBV7-9 to TRBJ2-1; possibly TRBD1 for D (5 bases). CDR3 length: 14 amino acids. Germline-derived CDR1 and CDR2 are SEHNR and FQNEAQ (reference sequence). Between the trimmed V and J ends, which lost 3 bases and 7 bases, there was a span of 13 bases. CDR3 in amino acids: CASSFSQGTNEQFF. The DNA of the CDR3 is TGTGCCAGCAGCTTTTCCCAGGGTACGAATGAGCAGTTCTTC.

As for this clone: One junction end disagrees with the germline gene, perhaps due to a read error. Other nucleotide sequences from this sample produce the same CDR3. CDR3 nucleotide sequence: TGTGCCTGGAGCCCCGACCCGGGGTTATCACCCCTTCACTTT. This codes for CAWSPDPGLSPLHF. The chain joins TRBV30 to TRBJ1-6; D remains unclear. This CDR3 is built from 14 residues. Germline CDR1 is GTSNPN and CDR2 is SVGIG (reference sequence).

This clone was seen many times. The chain employs TRBV4-1 and TRBJ2-6, with D hard to call. The CDR3 totals 16 residues. The germline CDR1 and CDR2 sequences are MGHRA and YSYEKL. V dropped 0 bases and J dropped 3 bases, with 9 bases sitting between them. CDR3 sequence reads: CASSQEEGRGANVLTF. The CDR3 nucleotides read TGCGCCAGCAGCCAAGAAGAAGGGCGTGGGGCCAACGTCCTGACTTTC.

This chain uses TRBV30 with TRBJ1-1; D is uncertain. Deletions cut 3 bases from V and 5 bases from J, with 13 bases between. The length of the CDR3 is 13 residues. Germline CDR1 GTSNPN, CDR2 SVGIG (reference sequence). This CDR3 reads CAWRSSVWTEAFF. CDR3 sequence (DNA): TGTGCCTGGAGGAGTTCGGTATGGACTGAAGCTTTCTTT. Together with reference TRBV30 and TRBJ1-1, the CDR3 gives the full variable domain: SQTIHQWPATLVQPVGSPLSLECTVEGTSNPNLYWYRQAAGRGLQLLFYSVGIGQISSEVPQNLSASRPQDRQFILSSKKLLLSDSGFYLCAWRSSVWTEAFFGQGTRLTVV.

In this sample, this clone turned up many times. The chain combines TRBV6-1 with TRBJ1-1; 7 nucleotides align to TRBD1. The CDR3 is 14 residues long. The trim removed 5 bases at V and 0 bases at J, leaving 3 bases unmatched. Germline V lookup: CDR1 MNHNS, CDR2 SASEGT. CDR3 in amino acids: CASSLTGLNTEAFF. The CDR3 DNA reads TGTGCCAGCAGTCTGACAGGGTTGAACACTGAAGCTTTCTTT.

In regard to this clone: An end of the junction does not agree with germline; a read error may underlie this. The chain recombines TRBV28 with TRBJ2-7; a weak D match, TRBD1 (6 bases). Germline V gene data show CDR1 as MDHEN and CDR2 as SYDVKM. This CDR3 comprises 21 residues. The CDR3 sequence: CAGSYPTGKDIGSYFDYEKYF. CDR3 nucleotide sequence: TGTGCCGGCAGTTACCCCACAGGGAAAGATATTGGAAGCTACTTTGACTACGAGAAGTACTTC.

This clone showed up many times. This rearrangement joins TRBV4-1 to TRBJ1-2, with D possibly TRBD1 on 5 matching bases. This CDR3 contains 15 residues. Trimming took 0 bases from V and 0 from J, leaving 8 bases between them. CDR1 and CDR2 from the germline V gene are MGHRA and YSYEKL. CDR3 sequence (DNA): TGCGCCAGCAGCCAAGAACCAGGGACTAACTATGGCTACACCTTC. Protein: CASSQEPGTNYGYTF.

V and J are TRBV4-1 and TRBJ2-2; perhaps TRBD2 as D (5 bases). Per the germline V gene, CDR1 is MGHRA and CDR2 is YSYEKL. The V end was cut by 7 bases, the J end by 6 bases, with 12 bases between. This CDR3 has 13 residues. In DNA, the CDR3 is TGCGCCAGCAACTCCATCGGGGCCGGGGAGCTGTTTTTT. It encodes CASNSIGAGELFF.

This clone appeared many times. V usage is TRBV7-9 and J usage is TRBJ2-7, with D perhaps TRBD1 (6 bases). Germline V gene data show CDR1 as SEHNR and CDR2 as FQNEAQ (reference sequence). The CDR3 has 14 amino acids. The V and J ends lost 4 bases and 12 bases respectively, with 22 bases between them. Here the CDR3 reads CASSSQPQGFRRYF. The CDR3 nucleotides are TGTGCCAGCAGCTCACAACCACAGGGTTTCCGCAGGTACTTC.

This clone came up many times. This chain uses TRBV11-2 with TRBJ2-7, with D hard to call. There are 14 residues in the CDR3. CDR1 is SGHAT and CDR2 is FQNNGV in the germline V gene. V lost 3 bases and J lost 3, with 12 bases in between. The CDR3 region is CASSFSSSVYEQYF. The CDR3 nucleotides read TGTGCCAGCAGCTTTAGCTCTTCCGTCTACGAGCAGTACTTC.

This clone was seen many times. V is TRBV19 and J is TRBJ2-5; D unresolved. There are 11 residues in the CDR3. Trimming stripped 3 bases from V and 5 bases from J, with 4 bases between. Germline V gene data show CDR1 as LNHDA and CDR2 as SQIVND (reference sequence). CDR3 loop: CASSIQETQYF. Here the CDR3 DNA reads TGTGCCAGTAGTATTCAGGAGACCCAGTACTTC.

This clone was recorded at least ten times. The chain couples TRBV11-1 to TRBJ2-3, with 8 nucleotides matching TRBD2. The CDR3 is 18 amino acids. J lost 4 bases, V lost 1 base, and 13 bases had no gene match. Germline CDR1 reads SGHAT; CDR2 reads FQDESV (reference sequence). The DNA for the CDR3 is TGTGCCAGCAGCTTAGGCTATTCTGGGACTAGATCAGCAGATACGCAGTATTTT. Amino acids: CASSLGYSGTRSADTQYF. The variable domain in full, with the rest retrieved from reference TRBV11-1 and TRBJ2-3, is EAEVAQSPRYKITEKSQAVAFWCDPISGHATLYWYRQILGQGPELLVQFQDESVVDDSQLPKDRFSAERLKGVDSTLKIQPAELGDSAMYLCASSLGYSGTRSADTQYFGPGTRLTVL.